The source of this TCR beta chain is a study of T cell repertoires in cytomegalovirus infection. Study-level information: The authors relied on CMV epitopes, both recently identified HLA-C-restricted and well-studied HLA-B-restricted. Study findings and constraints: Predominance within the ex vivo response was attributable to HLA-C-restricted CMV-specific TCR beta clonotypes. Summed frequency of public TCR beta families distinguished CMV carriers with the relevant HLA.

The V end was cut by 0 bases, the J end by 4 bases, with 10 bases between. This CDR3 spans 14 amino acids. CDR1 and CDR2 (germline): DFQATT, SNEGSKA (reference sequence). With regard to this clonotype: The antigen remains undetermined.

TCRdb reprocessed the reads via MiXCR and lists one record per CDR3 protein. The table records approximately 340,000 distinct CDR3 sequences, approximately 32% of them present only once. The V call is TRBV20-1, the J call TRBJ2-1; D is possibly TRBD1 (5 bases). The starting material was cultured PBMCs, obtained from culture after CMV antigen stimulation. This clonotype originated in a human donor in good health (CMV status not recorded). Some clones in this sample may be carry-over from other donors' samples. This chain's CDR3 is CSAREGRGYNEQFF. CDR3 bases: TGCAGTGCTAGAGAAGGAAGGGGTTACAATGAGCAGTTCTTC.